Listed here is a single T cell receptor (beta chain). What it binds is unknown. The record originates from a study of CD4 T cells in relation to SARS-CoV-2 and coronaviruses. The overall study: No peptide or an HIV-1 Nef peptide pool served as negative control.

The method was immunoSEQ multiplex PCR; TCRdb's version includes in-frame clones alone and lacks a portion of them. The sample carries 15,000 to 20,000 clones, 78% recorded once. Before the COVID-19 pandemic, during about 2010-2019, CD4+ T cells were taken from unexposed donors. The cells were cultured for 9 to 11 days before CD4+ T cells were isolated. Cultures held under 2.5 million PBMCs per well with roughly 10 IU/ml IL-2. Sequenced material: CD4+ T cells from PBMCs, cultured in vitro. This clonotype originated in a human donor in good health.

CDR3 in amino acids: CASSYQLGGRTEAFF. CDR3 nucleotides: TGTGCCAGCAGTTACCAGCTAGGGGGCCGGACTGAAGCTTTCTTT. The rearrangement links TRBV6-5 to TRBJ1-1; 7 positions match TRBD1. CDR3 size: 15 residues. J gave up 5 bases and V 2 bases, and 8 bases lay outside the gene matches. Per the germline V gene, CDR1 is MNHEY and CDR2 is SVGAGI.